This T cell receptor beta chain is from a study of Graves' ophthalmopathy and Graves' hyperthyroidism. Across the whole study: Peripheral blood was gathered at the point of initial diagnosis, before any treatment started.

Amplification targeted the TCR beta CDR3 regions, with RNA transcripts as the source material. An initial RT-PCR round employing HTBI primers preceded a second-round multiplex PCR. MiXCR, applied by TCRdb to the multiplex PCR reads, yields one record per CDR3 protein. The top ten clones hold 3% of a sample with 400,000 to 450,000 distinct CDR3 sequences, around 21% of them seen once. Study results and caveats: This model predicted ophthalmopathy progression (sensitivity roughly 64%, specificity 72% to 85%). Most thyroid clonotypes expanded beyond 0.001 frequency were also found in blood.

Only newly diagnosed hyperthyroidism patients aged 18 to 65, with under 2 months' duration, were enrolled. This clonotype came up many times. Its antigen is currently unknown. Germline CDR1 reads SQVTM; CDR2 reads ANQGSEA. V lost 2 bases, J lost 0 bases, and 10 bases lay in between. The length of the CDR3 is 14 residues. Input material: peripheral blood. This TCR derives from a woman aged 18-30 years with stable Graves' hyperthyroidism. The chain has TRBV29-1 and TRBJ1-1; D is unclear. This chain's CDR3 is CSVERERVNTEAFF. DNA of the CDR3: TGCAGCGTTGAAAGGGAGAGGGTGAACACTGAAGCTTTCTTT. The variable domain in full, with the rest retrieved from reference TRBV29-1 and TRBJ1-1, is SAVISQKPSRDICQRGTSLTIQCQVDSQVTMMFWYRQQPGQSLTLIATANQGSEATYESGFVIDKFPISRPNLTFSTLTVSNMSPEDSSIYLCSVERERVNTEAFFGQGTRLTVV.